Included here is one T cell receptor (beta chain) sequence, with context. The antigen is undetermined. The sample comes from a study of spatial heterogeneity in lung cancer. Study information: On average, each unique TCR and UMI combination appeared more than ten times in raw reads.

Study outcomes and limitations: Expanded tumor TCRs that were ubiquitous appeared in blood more at resection than follow-up.

TCRdb analysed the 5' RACE reads with MiXCR anew, one entry per CDR3 protein. The sample carries about 80,000 distinct CDR3 sequences, 15% to 25% recorded once. The sample's time point: sample taken at primary tumor resection. The input material, whole RNA from tumor, nontumor lung or frozen PBMC, was sequenced unsorted. The CDR3 is made up of 16 amino acids. Trimming shortened V by 0 bases and J by 3 bases, and 13 bases separated the two germline ends. Germline values: CDR1 MGHRA, CDR2 YSYEKL. The sequence derives from a male donor with early-stage non-small cell lung cancer. Sequenced here: PBMCs, sampled at surgery. V is TRBV4-1 and J is TRBJ2-3; tentatively, D is TRBD1 (6 bases). The CDR3 reads CASSQDFGQRTDTQYF. CDR3 nucleotide sequence: TGCGCCAGCAGCCAAGATTTCGGACAGAGGACAGATACGCAGTATTTT.